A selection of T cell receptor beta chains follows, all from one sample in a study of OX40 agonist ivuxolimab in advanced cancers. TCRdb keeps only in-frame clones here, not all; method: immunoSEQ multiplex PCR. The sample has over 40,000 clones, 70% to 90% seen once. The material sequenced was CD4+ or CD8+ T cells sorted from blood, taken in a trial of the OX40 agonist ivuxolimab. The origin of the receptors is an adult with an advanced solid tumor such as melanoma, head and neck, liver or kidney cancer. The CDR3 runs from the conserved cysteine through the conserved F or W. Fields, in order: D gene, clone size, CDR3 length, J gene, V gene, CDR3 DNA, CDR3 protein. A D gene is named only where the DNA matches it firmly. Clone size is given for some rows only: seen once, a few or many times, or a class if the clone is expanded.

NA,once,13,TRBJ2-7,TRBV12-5,TGTGCTAGTGGACGAGGGCATACCTACGAGCAGTACTTC,CASGRGHTYEQYF
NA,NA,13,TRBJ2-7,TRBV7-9,TGTGCCACCCGCCCCCCCTTCTCCTACGAGCAGTACTTC,CATRPPFSYEQYF
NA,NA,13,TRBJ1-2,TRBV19,TGTGCCAGTAGTTGGGGTATGGACTATGGCTACACCTTC,CASSWGMDYGYTF
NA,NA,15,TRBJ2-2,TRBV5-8,TGTGCCAGCAGCTTGCCGGGGCAGGCAACCGGGGAGCTGTTTTTT,CASSLPGQATGELFF
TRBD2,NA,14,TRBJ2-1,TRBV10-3,TGTGCCATCAGTGTAGCGGGAGGGCCCAATGAGCAGTTCTTC,CAISVAGGPNEQFF
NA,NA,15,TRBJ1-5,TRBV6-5,TGTGCCAGCAGTTACTCGAGGGACAGCAATCAGCCCCAGCATTTT,CASSYSRDSNQPQHF
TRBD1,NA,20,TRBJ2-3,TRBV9,TGTGCCAGCAGCGCCCGCCGGGACAGGGGGCTAGCGACTAGCACAGATACGCAGTATTTT,CASSARRDRGLATSTDTQYF
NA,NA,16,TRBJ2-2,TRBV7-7,TGTGCTAGCAGCCCTTCAGGGGCCAGAGGCACCGGGGAGCTGTTTTTT,CASSPSGARGTGELFF
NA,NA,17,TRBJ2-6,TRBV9,TGTGCCAGCAGCGTAGCTAGGGCAGACTCTGGGGCCAACGTCCTGACTTTC,CASSVARADSGANVLTF
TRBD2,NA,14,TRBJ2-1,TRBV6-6,TGTGCCAGCAGTTACCTGGGACTAAACAATGAGCAGTTCTTC,CASSYLGLNNEQFF
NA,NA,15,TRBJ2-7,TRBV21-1,TGTGCCAGCAGCAAGCGTCGGGGGCCCGGTTACGAGCAGTACTTC,CASSKRRGPGYEQYF